These 22 T cell receptor beta chains share one sample of origin, sequenced in a study of tumor and adjacent non-tumor tissue in lung cancer. TCRbeta libraries were built with three rounds of nested PCR, modified from ARM-PCR. TCRdb redid the calling of the multiplex PCR reads with MiXCR, one entry per CDR3 protein. Among some 100,000 distinct CDR3 sequences listed, 75% were seen once. This sample's RNA came from whole unsorted tissue. The material sequenced was lung tumor tissue. The receptors here all came from a woman aged 55-69 years with non-small cell lung cancer.

Concerning this clonotype: A read error may explain this, as a much larger clone is one base away. This rearrangement joins TRBV12-3 or TRBV12-4 to TRBJ1-2; D perhaps matches TRBD1 (5 bases). There are 13 residues in the CDR3. The CDR3: CASSLSQGYDYTF. CDR3 in DNA: TGTGCCAGCAGTTTATCCCAGGGATATGACTACACCTTC.

With regard to this clonotype: At one boundary the junction diverges from the germline segment, which might be a read error. V and J are TRBV20-1 and TRBJ2-3, with 12 bases lining up with TRBD2. The CDR3 spans 16 residues. In germline, CDR1 is DFQATT, CDR2 SNEGSKA (reference sequence). CDR3 sequence: CSATLGLAGIEDRQYF. In DNA, the CDR3 is TGCAGTGCTACCCTCGGACTAGCGGGAATAGAAGATAGGCAGTATTTT.

This clonotype was recorded once. This could be a read error, since a much larger clone is one nucleotide away. Likely a read error: the CDR3 ends without its conserved phenylalanine or tryptophan. The J gene is TRBJ1-2, the V gene TRBV6-2 or TRBV6-3, with 7 bases matching TRBD1. The CDR3 is 12 amino acids. Trimming at V came to 7 bases and at J to 4 bases, leaving 3 bases not matched to a gene. Looked up from germline, CDR1 is MNHEY and CDR2 is SVGEGT. The CDR3 loop is CASMEGAYGYTL. DNA for the CDR3: TGTGCCAGCATGGAGGGGGCCTATGGCTACACCTTG.

This clonotype was counted a few times. This may arise from a read error, as a much more abundant clone is one base away. The DNA of the CDR3 is TGTGCCAGCAGCTTGCCCGGACAGGGGGACTATGGCTACACCTTC. Translation gives CASSLPGQGDYGYTF. V is TRBV5-4 and J is TRBJ1-2, with 10 positions matching TRBD1. Unmatched junction bases numbered 3, after V lost 1 base and J lost 3 bases. The CDR3 has 15 residues. CDR1 SGHNT and CDR2 YYREEE come from the germline V gene (reference sequence).

This chain links TRBV20-1 with TRBJ1-5; D is perhaps TRBD1 (5 bases). Between the trimmed V and J ends, which lost 3 bases and 12 bases, there was a span of 18 bases. Germline values: CDR1 DFQATT, CDR2 SNEGSKA (reference sequence). This CDR3 spans 13 amino acids. CDR3 in DNA: TGCAGTGCTAGTCAGGGTAGCTATCAGTACCAGCATTTT. Translation gives CSASQGSYQYQHF.

A note on this clonotype: This sequence may be a read error, since a much larger clone differs from it by one base. The V gene is TRBV28, the J gene TRBJ2-7; 7 positions match TRBD2. Germline values: CDR1 MDHEN, CDR2 SYDVKM. CDR3 length equals 16 residues. CDR3 bases: TGTACCAGCAGTTTATCACTAGCGACCCTCTCCTACGAGCAGTACTTC. Protein product: CTSSLSLATLSYEQYF.

A note on this clonotype: This may stem from a read error, because a much larger clone lies one nucleotide away. The J gene is TRBJ2-7, the V gene TRBV6-5; TRBD1 might be the D (5 bases). There are 14 residues in the CDR3. CDR1 and CDR2 from the germline V gene are MNHEY and SVGAGI. CDR3 region: CASLPNQGSYVQYF. CDR3 sequence (DNA): TGTGCCAGCCTCCCCAACCAGGGCTCCTACGTGCAGTACTTC.

Only a few counts were recorded for this clonotype. A read error may explain this, as a much larger clone is one base away. CDR3 amino acids: CASSSRTRVHEQYF. In nucleotides, the CDR3 is TGTGCCAGCAGTTCCCGTACCAGGGTCCACGAGCAGTACTTC. J is TRBJ2-7 and V is TRBV28, with D possibly matching TRBD1 (5 bases). Trimming stripped 4 bases from V and 5 bases from J, with 15 bases between. The CDR3 sequence is 14 residues long. From germline, CDR1 is MDHEN and CDR2 SYDVKM. Drawing the rest from reference TRBV28 and TRBJ2-7, the complete variable domain is DVKVTQSSRYLVKRTGEKVFLECVQDMDHENMFWYRQDPGLGLRLIYFSYDVKMKEKGDIPEGYSVSREKKERFSLILESASTNQTSMYLCASSSRTRVHEQYFGPGTRLTVT.

Note on this clonotype: One end of the junction varies from germline; a read error may be responsible. The rearrangement uses TRBV5-5 and TRBJ2-5, with D uncertain. This CDR3 contains 12 residues. The V gene's germline CDR1 is SGHKS and CDR2 YYEKEE (reference sequence). For the CDR3, the DNA is TGTGCCATCAGGAACGACGCAGAGACTCAGTACTTC. Translated, it gives CAIRNDAETQYF.

The rearrangement joins TRBV11-3 to TRBJ2-1; 7 bases match TRBD1. V dropped 2 bases and J dropped 11; count of bases not matched to a gene: 12. CDR1 SGHNT and CDR2 YENEEA come from the germline V gene. CDR3 size: 15 residues. CDR3: CASSLTAGGYDQQFF. In DNA form, the CDR3 reads TGTGCCAGCAGCTTAACGGCAGGGGGTTACGATCAGCAGTTCTTC.

With regard to this clonotype: A much larger clone is a single base away; this may be a read error. The chain combines TRBV29-1 with TRBJ1-1, with 12 positions matching TRBD1. Germline V gene data show CDR1 as SQVTM and CDR2 as ANQGSEA. The V and J ends lost 6 bases and 7 bases, in that order; junction bases with no gene match: 6. The CDR3 contains 13 residues. CDR3 residues: CSVGDRGQSEAFF. DNA of the CDR3: TGCAGCGTAGGGGACAGGGGGCAGAGTGAAGCTTTCTTT. Drawing the rest from reference TRBV29-1 and TRBJ1-1, the complete variable domain is SAVISQKPSRDICQRGTSLTIQCQVDSQVTMMFWYRQQPGQSLTLIATANQGSEATYESGFVIDKFPISRPNLTFSTLTVSNMSPEDSSIYLCSVGDRGQSEAFFGQGTRLTVV.

The table lists this clonotype with a few counts. The CDR3 is CASSLRDANVLTF. The CDR3 DNA follows: TGTGCCAGCAGTTTACGGGACGCCAACGTCCTGACTTTC. The rearrangement joins TRBV28 to TRBJ2-6; D is tentatively TRBD1 or TRBD2 (5 bases each). CDR1 is MDHEN, CDR2 SYDVKM, per germline. The CDR3 length is 13 residues. V lost 2 bases and J 7 bases, leaving 6 bases between the germline ends.

Ten or more counts support this clonotype. The chain links TRBV10-3 to TRBJ1-3, with no clear D. CDR3 length: 15 amino acids. V was pared by 6 bases and J by 0 bases, with 12 bases between. Germline V CDR1 and CDR2: ENHRY, SYGVKD. The CDR3 DNA is TGTGCCATCAGCTCGGACGGATCCTCTGGAAACACCATATATTTT. Translation: CAISSDGSSGNTIYF.

Worth noting for this clonotype: Given a much more abundant clone one base away, this may be a read error. The CDR3 nucleotides read TGCAGTGCTAATCCTAAAGATACGCAGTATTTT. This sequence encodes CSANPKDTQYF. This chain joins TRBV20-1 and TRBJ2-3; D uncertain. Germline-derived CDR1 and CDR2 are DFQATT and SNEGSKA (reference sequence). The CDR3 runs 11 residues. The V end lost 4 bases, the J end lost 5 bases, and 7 bases lay between the germline ends.

As for this clonotype: A much larger clone sits a single nucleotide away, making a read error possible. V and J are TRBV30 and TRBJ1-5, with D unclear. This CDR3 spans 13 amino acids. Germline CDR1 reads GTSNPN; CDR2 reads SVGIG (reference sequence). Here the CDR3 reads CDWSGKGSQPQHF. The CDR3 DNA reads as TGTGACTGGAGTGGAAAGGGCAGTCAGCCCCAGCATTTT.

This clonotype was recorded many times. As DNA, the CDR3 is TGCAGTGCTAAGACTTCGGGACTGATCAATCAGCCCCAGCATTTT. This encodes CSAKTSGLINQPQHF. J is TRBJ1-5 and V is TRBV20-1; the D gene is possibly TRBD1 (5 bases). This CDR3 comprises 15 residues. Germline CDR1 reads DFQATT; CDR2 reads SNEGSKA (reference sequence). V shed 4 bases and J shed 3 bases, with 16 bases lying between them.

Points on this clonotype: The germline gene is not matched at one end of the junction; a read error may be the cause. The genes are TRBV20-1 and TRBJ1-2, with TRBD1 as a possible D gene (6 bases). Germline CDR1 DFQATT, CDR2 SNEGSKA (reference sequence). This CDR3 region has 12 residues. The CDR3 region has the DNA TGCAATGCGGGCAGGGGTAGCTATGGCTACATCTTC. Translation gives CNAGRGSYGYIF.

This sequence joins TRBV20-1 and TRBJ1-2; D is unresolved. The CDR3 runs to 12 residues. Trimming cost V 7 bases and J 8 bases, with 17 bases left between them. CDR1 is DFQATT, CDR2 SNEGSKA, per germline (reference sequence). The CDR3 reads CSDSSLLSGYTF. The CDR3 region has the DNA TGCAGTGATAGCAGTCTGCTTTCCGGCTACACCTTC.

V gene TRBV6-6 combines with J gene TRBJ2-2; D not certain. The CDR3 spans 12 residues. CDR1 and CDR2 (germline): MNHNY, SVGAGI (reference sequence). The CDR3 DNA is TGTGGCAGGACCCCAAACACCGGGGAGCTGTTTTTT. Translating gives CGRTPNTGELFF.

Regarding this clonotype: The junction differs from germline at one of its ends, possibly a read error. The chain combines TRBV6-1 with TRBJ1-2; D unresolved. The CDR3 spans 13 residues. Germline CDR1 reads MNHNS; CDR2 reads SASEGT. The CDR3, as DNA: TGTACCAGCAGTGAAGACACGGACTATGGCTATACCTTC. Its protein is CTSSEDTDYGYTF.

Comment on this clonotype: A junction boundary mismatches the germline segment, possibly from a read error. The chain is built from TRBV20-1 and TRBJ2-3; 8 bases align to TRBD1. The CDR3 is made up of 16 amino acids. Germline loops: CDR1 DFQATT, CDR2 SNEGSKA (reference sequence). This chain's CDR3 is CSATTPGDRWRNTHYF. The CDR3 nucleotides read TGCAGTGCTACCACCCCGGGGGACAGGTGGCGTAATACGCATTATTTT.

CDR3 DNA: TGCAGTGTGAGGTCAGGGGCAAATCAGCCCCAGCATTTT. This translates into CSVRSGANQPQHF. This chain uses TRBV29-1 with TRBJ1-5; perhaps TRBD1 as D (6 bases). CDR3 length: 13 amino acids. Germline V gene sequence: CDR1 SQVTM, CDR2 ANQGSEA.